Listed here are 10 T cell receptor beta chains from one sample, sequenced in a study of cytomegalovirus exposure and HLA in healthy donors. 60 Vbeta and 13 Jbeta primers were used in PCR. TCRdb's copy holds only in-frame clones and misses some; the assay was immunoSEQ multiplex PCR. The profile shows 110,000 to 150,000 clones, about 80% of them singletons. The sequencing sample was made of PBMCs. The origin of the receptors is a man between 40 and 49 years old in good health and CMV-seronegative.

The V gene is TRBV6-5, the J gene TRBJ2-7, with 10 nucleotides matching TRBD1. V was pared by 4 bases and J by 0 bases, with 6 bases of the junction left unmatched. The CDR3 contains 16 residues. CDR1 is MNHEY and CDR2 is SVGAGI in the germline V gene. CDR3 DNA: TGTGCCAGCAGTTCGCCCCGGACAGGGGGCTCCTACGAGCAGTACTTC. Translated, it gives CASSSPRTGGSYEQYF.

The J gene is TRBJ1-1, the V gene TRBV7-2, with D unclear. Per the germline V gene, CDR1 is SGHTA and CDR2 is FQGNSA. CDR3 length: 12 amino acids. Trimming cost V 2 bases and J 7 bases, with 8 bases left between them. Written as DNA, the CDR3 is TGTGCCAGCAGCTTAAGGCGGTTTGAAGCTTTCTTT. This codes for CASSLRRFEAFF.

The chain couples TRBV9 to TRBJ2-3; D is possibly TRBD2 (5 bases). Trimming took off 6 bases at V and 11 bases at J, with 13 bases between the two ends. CDR1 is SGDLS, CDR2 YYNGEE, per germline. The CDR3 loop spans 11 amino acids. CDR3 residues: CASTLGGLQYF. The CDR3 DNA is TGTGCCAGCACGTTGGGCGGGTTGCAGTATTTT.

This clone was detected a few times. The rearrangement joins TRBV6-5 to TRBJ1-5; no clear D gene. The germline V gene encodes CDR1 MNHEY and CDR2 SVGAGI. The CDR3 is 15 amino acids. V gave up 2 bases and J gave up 4 bases, with 12 bases separating them. The CDR3 nucleotides read TGTGCCAGCAGTTACGTCTCGGGGAAGAATCAGCCCCAGCATTTT. This encodes CASSYVSGKNQPQHF.

This clone was recorded only once. The chain links TRBV19 to TRBJ2-7; D is uncertain. V was cut by 3 bases and J by 2 bases, with 8 bases left in between. Germline V CDR1 and CDR2: LNHDA, SQIVND (reference sequence). The CDR3 has 13 amino acids. CDR3 nucleotides: TGTGCCAGTAGTATCTACCCAACCTACGAGCAGTACTTC. It translates to CASSIYPTYEQYF.

CDR3 nucleotide sequence: TGCGCCAGCAGTCATCCAACAGGGGGCCGAAAGACCCAGTACTTC. Amino acids: CASSHPTGGRKTQYF. The chain employs TRBV23-1 and TRBJ2-5; 9 nucleotides agree with TRBD1. TRBV23-1 is an ORF, with its function uncertain. After removal of 3 bases from V and 6 bases from J, the junction contained 8 bases not matched to a gene. This CDR3 has 15 amino acids.

V is TRBV11-3 and J is TRBJ2-5, with TRBD1 matching over 8 bases. V was clipped by 1 base and J by 4 bases; unmatched bases: 8. The germline V gene has CDR1 SGHNT and CDR2 YENEEA. The CDR3 loop spans 16 amino acids. CDR3 nucleotides: TGTGCCAGCAGCTTAGGGACACAGGGGGTAGGAGAGACCCAGTACTTC. Protein product: CASSLGTQGVGETQYF.

The chain couples TRBV7-8 to TRBJ1-1; D unclear. Looked up from germline, CDR1 is SGHVS and CDR2 is FQNEAQ. Trimming took 5 bases from V and 8 from J, leaving 15 bases between them. This CDR3 has 13 residues. CDR3 residues: CASSVSPRFEAFF. As DNA, the CDR3 is TGTGCCAGCAGCGTCAGTCCCAGATTCGAAGCTTTCTTT.

CDR3 loop: CACLGWRNSGNTIYF. The CDR3 region has the DNA TGTGCCTGTTTAGGTTGGCGGAACTCTGGAAACACCATATATTTT. The chain employs TRBV30 and TRBJ1-3; D is unresolved. The CDR3 extends over 15 amino acids. Trimming stripped 6 bases from V and 0 bases from J, with 15 bases between. Germline V gives CDR1 GTSNPN, CDR2 SVGIG (reference sequence).

This chain uses TRBV7-9 with TRBJ2-7; 8 bases fit TRBD1. V dropped 2 bases and J dropped 3; count of bases not matched to a gene: 3. The CDR3 is made up of 14 amino acids. Per germline, CDR1 SEHNR and CDR2 FQNEAQ (reference sequence). The CDR3 DNA sequence: TGTGCCAGCAGCTTACCAGGGGGCCGCTACGAGCAGTACTTC. It translates to CASSLPGGRYEQYF.